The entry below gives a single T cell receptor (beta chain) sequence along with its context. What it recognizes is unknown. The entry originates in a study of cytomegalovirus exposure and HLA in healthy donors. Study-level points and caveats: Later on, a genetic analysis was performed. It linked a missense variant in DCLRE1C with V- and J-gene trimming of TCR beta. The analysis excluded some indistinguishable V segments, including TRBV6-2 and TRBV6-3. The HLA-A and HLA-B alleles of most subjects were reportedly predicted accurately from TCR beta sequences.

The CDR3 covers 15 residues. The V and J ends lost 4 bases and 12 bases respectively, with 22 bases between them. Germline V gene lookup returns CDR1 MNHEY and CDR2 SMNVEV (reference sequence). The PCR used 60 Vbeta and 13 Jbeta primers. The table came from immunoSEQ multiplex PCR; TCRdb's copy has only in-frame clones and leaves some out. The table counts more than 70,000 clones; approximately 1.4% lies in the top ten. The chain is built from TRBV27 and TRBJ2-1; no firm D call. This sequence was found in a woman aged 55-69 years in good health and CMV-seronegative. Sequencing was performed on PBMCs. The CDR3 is CASSSVARSLYGQFF. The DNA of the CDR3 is TGTGCCAGCAGTTCCGTGGCGAGGAGTCTATACGGGCAGTTCTTC.